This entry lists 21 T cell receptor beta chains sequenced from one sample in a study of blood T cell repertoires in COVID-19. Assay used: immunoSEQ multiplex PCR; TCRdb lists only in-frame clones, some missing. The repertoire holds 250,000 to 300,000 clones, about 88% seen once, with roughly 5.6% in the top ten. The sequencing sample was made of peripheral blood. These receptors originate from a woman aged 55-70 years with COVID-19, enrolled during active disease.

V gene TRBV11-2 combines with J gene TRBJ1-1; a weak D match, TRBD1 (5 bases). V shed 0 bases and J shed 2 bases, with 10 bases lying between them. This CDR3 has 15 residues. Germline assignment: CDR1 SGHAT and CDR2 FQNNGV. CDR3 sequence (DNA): TGTGCCAGCAGCTTAGACAGGGCCCGTAACACTGAAGCTTTCTTT. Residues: CASSLDRARNTEAFF. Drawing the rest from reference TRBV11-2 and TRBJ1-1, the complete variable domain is EAGVAQSPRYKIIEKRQSVAFWCNPISGHATLYWYQQILGQGPKLLIQFQNNGVVDDSQLPKDRFSAERLKGVDSTLKIQPAKLEDSAVYLCASSLDRARNTEAFFGQGTRLTVV.

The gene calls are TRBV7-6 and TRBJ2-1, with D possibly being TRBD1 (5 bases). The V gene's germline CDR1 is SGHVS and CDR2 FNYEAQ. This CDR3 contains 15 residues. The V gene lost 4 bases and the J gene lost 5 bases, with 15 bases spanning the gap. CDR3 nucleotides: TGTGCCAGCAGCTCCAGGACGACAGTACACAATGAGCAGTTCTTC. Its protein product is CASSSRTTVHNEQFF.

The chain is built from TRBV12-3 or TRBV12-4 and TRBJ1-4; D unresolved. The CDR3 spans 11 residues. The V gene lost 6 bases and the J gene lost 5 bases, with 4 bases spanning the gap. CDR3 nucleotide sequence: TGTGCCAGCAGCCAAAATGAAAAACTGTTTTTT. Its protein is CASSQNEKLFF.

The CDR3 protein is CASSFSMTSGQETQYF. The CDR3 DNA reads TGTGCCAGCAGCTTCTCAATGACTAGCGGACAAGAGACCCAGTACTTC. The chain links TRBV7-9 to TRBJ2-5; TRBD2 matches 9 bases. The J segment lost 2 bases and the V segment lost 3 bases, leaving 7 bases of the junction unmatched. This CDR3 contains 16 residues. Germline lookup yields CDR1 SEHNR and CDR2 FQNEAQ (reference sequence).

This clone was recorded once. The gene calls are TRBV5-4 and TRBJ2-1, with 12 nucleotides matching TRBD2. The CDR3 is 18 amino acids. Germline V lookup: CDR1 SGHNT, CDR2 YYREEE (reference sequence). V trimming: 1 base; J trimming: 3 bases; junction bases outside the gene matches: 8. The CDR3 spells CASSLPSGRADGYNEQFF. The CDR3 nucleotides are TGTGCCAGCAGCTTGCCTAGCGGGAGGGCCGATGGCTACAATGAGCAGTTCTTC. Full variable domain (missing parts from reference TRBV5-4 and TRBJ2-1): ETGVTQSPTHLIKTRGQQVTLRCSSQSGHNTVSWYQQALGQGPQFIFQYYREEENGRGNFPPRFSGLQFPNYSSELNVNALELDDSALYLCASSLPSGRADGYNEQFFGPGTRLTVL.

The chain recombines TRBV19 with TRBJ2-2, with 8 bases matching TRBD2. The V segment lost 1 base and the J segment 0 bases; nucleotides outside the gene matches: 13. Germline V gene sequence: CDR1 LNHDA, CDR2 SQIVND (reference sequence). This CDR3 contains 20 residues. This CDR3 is CASSIAGGAGRPANTGELFF. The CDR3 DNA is TGTGCCAGTAGTATAGCGGGGGGGGCGGGACGCCCCGCGAACACCGGGGAGCTGTTTTTT.

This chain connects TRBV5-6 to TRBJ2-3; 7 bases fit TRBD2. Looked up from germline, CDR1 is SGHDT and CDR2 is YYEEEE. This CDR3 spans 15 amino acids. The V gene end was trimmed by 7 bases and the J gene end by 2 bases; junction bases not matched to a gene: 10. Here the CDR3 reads CASRRGRGNTDTQYF. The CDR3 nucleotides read TGTGCCAGCCGGCGCGGGAGAGGGAACACAGATACGCAGTATTTT.

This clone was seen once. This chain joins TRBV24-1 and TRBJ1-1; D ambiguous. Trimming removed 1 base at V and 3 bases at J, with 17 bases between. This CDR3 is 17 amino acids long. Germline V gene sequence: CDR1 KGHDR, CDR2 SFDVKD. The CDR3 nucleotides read TGTGCCACCAGTGATTTAGCATCCAGGCTATTATACACTGAAGCTTTCTTT. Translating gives CATSDLASRLLYTEAFF.

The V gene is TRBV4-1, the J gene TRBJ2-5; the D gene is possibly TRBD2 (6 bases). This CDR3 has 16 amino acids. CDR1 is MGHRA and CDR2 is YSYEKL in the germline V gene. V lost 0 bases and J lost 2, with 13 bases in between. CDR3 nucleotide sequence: TGCGCCAGCAGCCAAGAATGGTCGGAGGGACAAGAGACCCAGTACTTC. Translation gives CASSQEWSEGQETQYF.

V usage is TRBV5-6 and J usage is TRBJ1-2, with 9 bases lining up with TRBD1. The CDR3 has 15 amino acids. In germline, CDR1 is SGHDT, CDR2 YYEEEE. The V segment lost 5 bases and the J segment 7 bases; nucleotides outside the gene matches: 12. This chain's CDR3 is CASSPGQGTPRGYTF. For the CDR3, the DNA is TGTGCCAGCAGTCCAGGACAGGGGACTCCTCGTGGCTACACCTTC.

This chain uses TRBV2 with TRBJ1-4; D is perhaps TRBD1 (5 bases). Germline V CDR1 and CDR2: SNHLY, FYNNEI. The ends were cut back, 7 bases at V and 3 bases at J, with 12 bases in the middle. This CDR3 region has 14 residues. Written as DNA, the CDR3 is TGTGCCAGCACCCCACGGGGGTCTAATGAAAAACTGTTTTTT. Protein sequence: CASTPRGSNEKLFF.

The CDR3 spells CASRRLAGLSSGANVLTF. CDR3 sequence (DNA): TGTGCCAGCAGGAGACTAGCGGGGCTAAGTTCTGGGGCCAACGTCCTGACTTTC. V is TRBV7-8 and J is TRBJ2-6; 11 bases are a match to TRBD2. The CDR3 has 18 residues. J was trimmed by 1 base and V by 6 bases; bases with no gene match: 8. Germline V gene lookup returns CDR1 SGHVS and CDR2 FQNEAQ. Full variable domain (outside the CDR3, taken from reference TRBV7-8 and TRBJ2-6): GAGVSQSPRYKVAKRGQDVALRCDPISGHVSLFWYQQALGQGPEFLTYFQNEAQLDKSGLPSDRFFAERPEGSVSTLKIQRTQQEDSAVYLCASRRLAGLSSGANVLTFGAGSRLTVL.

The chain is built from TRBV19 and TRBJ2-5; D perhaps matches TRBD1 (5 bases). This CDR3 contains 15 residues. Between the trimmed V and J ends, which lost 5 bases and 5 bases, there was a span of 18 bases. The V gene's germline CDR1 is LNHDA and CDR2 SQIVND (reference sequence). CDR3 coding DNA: TGTGCCAGTAGTCCCCATAAGGGCGCAGGGGAGACCCAGTACTTC. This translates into CASSPHKGAGETQYF.

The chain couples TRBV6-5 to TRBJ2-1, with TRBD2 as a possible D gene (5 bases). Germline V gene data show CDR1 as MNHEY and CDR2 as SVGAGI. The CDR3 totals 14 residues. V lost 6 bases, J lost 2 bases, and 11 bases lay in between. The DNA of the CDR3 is TGTGCCAGCAGCCTTAGGGAGACCTACAATGAGCAGTTCTTC. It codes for CASSLRETYNEQFF.

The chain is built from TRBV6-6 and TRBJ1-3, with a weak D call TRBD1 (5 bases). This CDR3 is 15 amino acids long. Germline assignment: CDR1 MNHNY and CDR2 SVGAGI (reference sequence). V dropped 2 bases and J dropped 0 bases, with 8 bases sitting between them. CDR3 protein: CASSYSGASGNTIYF. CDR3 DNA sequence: TGTGCCAGCAGTTACAGCGGGGCCTCTGGAAACACCATATATTTT.

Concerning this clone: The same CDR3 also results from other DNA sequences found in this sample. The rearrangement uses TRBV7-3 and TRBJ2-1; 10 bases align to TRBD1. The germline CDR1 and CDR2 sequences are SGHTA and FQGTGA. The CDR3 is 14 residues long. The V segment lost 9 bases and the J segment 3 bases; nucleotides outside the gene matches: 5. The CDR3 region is CASSRDRGYNEQFF. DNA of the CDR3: TGTGCCAGTAGCCGGGACAGGGGCTACAATGAGCAGTTCTTC. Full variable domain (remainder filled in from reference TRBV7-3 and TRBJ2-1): GAGVSQTPSNKVTEKGKYVELRCDPISGHTALYWYRQSLGQGPEFLIYFQGTGAADDSGLPNDRFFAVRPEGSVSTLKIQRTERGDSAVYLCASSRDRGYNEQFFGPGTRLTVL.

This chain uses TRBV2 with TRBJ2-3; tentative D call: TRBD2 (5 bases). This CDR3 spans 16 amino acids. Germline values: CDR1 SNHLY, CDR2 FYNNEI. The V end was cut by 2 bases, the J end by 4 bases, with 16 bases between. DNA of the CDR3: TGTGCCAGCAGTGAAACTAGGACGGCGGGCTCAGATACGCAGTATTTT. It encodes CASSETRTAGSDTQYF.

DNA for the CDR3: TGTGCCAGCAGCCCGTGGACAGGGGGCGCCCCGAACACCGGGGAGCTGTTTTTT. This gives the protein CASSPWTGGAPNTGELFF. This rearrangement joins TRBV9 to TRBJ2-2; 11 bases are a match to TRBD1. The CDR3 loop spans 18 amino acids. CDR1 and CDR2 from the germline V gene are SGDLS and YYNGEE. The V and J ends lost 4 bases and 0 bases, in that order; junction bases with no gene match: 8.

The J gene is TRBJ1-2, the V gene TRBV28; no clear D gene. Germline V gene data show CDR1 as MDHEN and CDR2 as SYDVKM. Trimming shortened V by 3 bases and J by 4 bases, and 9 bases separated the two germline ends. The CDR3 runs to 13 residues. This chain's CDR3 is CASSFGKGYGYTF. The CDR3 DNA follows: TGTGCCAGCAGTTTCGGGAAGGGCTATGGCTACACCTTC.

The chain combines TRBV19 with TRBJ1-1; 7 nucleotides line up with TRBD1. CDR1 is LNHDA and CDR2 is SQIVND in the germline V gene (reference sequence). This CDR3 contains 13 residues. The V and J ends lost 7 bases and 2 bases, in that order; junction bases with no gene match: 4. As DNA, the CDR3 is TGTGCCAGTAACCGGGACAGAAACACTGAAGCTTTCTTT. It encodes CASNRDRNTEAFF.

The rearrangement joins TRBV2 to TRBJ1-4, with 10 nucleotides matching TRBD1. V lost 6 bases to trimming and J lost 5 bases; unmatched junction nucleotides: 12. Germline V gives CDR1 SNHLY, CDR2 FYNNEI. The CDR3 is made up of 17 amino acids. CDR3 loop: CASRTHSGTGVNEKLFF. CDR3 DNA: TGTGCCAGCAGGACCCACTCCGGGACAGGGGTGAATGAAAAACTGTTTTTT.